The rows below give T cell receptor beta chains drawn from one sample of a study of OX40 agonist ivuxolimab in advanced cancers. Sequenced by immunoSEQ multiplex PCR; TCRdb stores in-frame clones only, minus some. The sample gives 70,000 to 75,000 clones, around four fifths of which show up once; over 4.5% is in the top ten. The source material was CD4+ or CD8+ T cells sorted from blood, sampled in a trial of the OX40 agonist ivuxolimab. All receptors derive from an adult with an advanced solid tumor such as melanoma, head and neck, liver or kidney cancer. The CDR3 runs from the conserved cysteine through the conserved F or W. A D gene is named only where the DNA matches it firmly. Rows may omit the clone size; those that give it use once, few, many or a size class.

v_call,clone_size,j_call,d_call,cdr3_nt,cdr3_aa
TRBV11-2,.,TRBJ1-4,.,TGTGCCAGCAGCTTTCGTAGCGAAAAACTGTTTTTT,CASSFRSEKLFF
TRBV28,.,TRBJ1-2,.,TGTGCCAGCAGTTTCTCTGGGTCTCTCTATGGCTACACCTTC,CASSFSGSLYGYTF
TRBV18,.,TRBJ1-2,.,TGTGCCAGCTCACCTAGGGAATCTGGCTACACCTTC,CASSPRESGYTF
TRBV6-5,.,TRBJ2-2,.,TGTGCCAGCAGTTACGCCCCGTACACCGGGGAGCTGTTTTTT,CASSYAPYTGELFF
TRBV10-2,.,TRBJ2-2,.,TGCGCCAGCAGTACCCGGAACACCGGGGAGCTGTTTTTT,CASSTRNTGELFF
TRBV20-1,few,TRBJ2-5,.,TGCAGTGCCCCCCGGGGGCCCCAGTACTTC,CSAPRGPQYF
TRBV23-1,.,TRBJ1-4,.,TGCGCCAGCAGTCATCCTTACGTAGAAGGGAGGACTAATGAAAAACTGTTTTTT,CASSHPYVEGRTNEKLFF
TRBV27,.,TRBJ2-7,.,TGTGCCAGCAGTTTAGGCCAGACCTACGAGCAGTACTTC,CASSLGQTYEQYF
TRBV4-2,.,TRBJ1-1,.,TGTGCCAGCAGCCAAGACAGGGTCCATCTGAACACTGAAGCTTTCTTT,CASSQDRVHLNTEAFF
TRBV28,.,TRBJ1-1,.,TGTGCCAGCAGTCCGATGACAGCGAAAGCTTTCTTT,CASSPMTAKAFF
TRBV15,.,TRBJ1-1,.,TGTGCCACCAGCAGAGACAAGGCTATGAACACTGAAGCTTTCTTT,CATSRDKAMNTEAFF
TRBV9,.,TRBJ2-7,.,TGTGCCAGCAGCTCAGGGGATAGCTCCTACGAGCAGTACTTC,CASSSGDSSYEQYF
TRBV28,few,TRBJ1-5,.,TGTGCCAGCAGTTTAGGGGGGACCCAGCATTTT,CASSLGGTQHF
TRBV7-9,few,TRBJ1-1,.,TGTGCCAGCAGCTTGGCCGGAAACACTGAAGCTTTCTTT,CASSLAGNTEAFF
TRBV19,once,TRBJ2-3,TRBD1,TGTGCCAGTAGTATAGCGGGACAGGGAGAGTACACGGCAGATACGCAGTATTTT,CASSIAGQGEYTADTQYF
TRBV6-4,once,TRBJ2-1,.,TGTGCCAGCAGTTTTACTAACCGGGACTTCTCCCTCGGCGATGAGCAGTTCTTC,CASSFTNRDFSLGDEQFF
TRBV5-6,.,TRBJ1-1,.,TGTGCCAGCAGCGTCGGACATGGGAACACTGAAGCTTTCTTT,CASSVGHGNTEAFF
TRBV4-3,.,TRBJ2-1,.,TGCGCCAGCAGCCATGGGGGCTACAATGAGCAGTTCTTC,CASSHGGYNEQFF
TRBV5-4,.,TRBJ2-3,.,TGTGCCAGCAGCTTGGCCAGGGGTGGGGCAGATACGCAGTATTTT,CASSLARGGADTQYF
TRBV5-5,.,TRBJ1-1,.,TGTGCCAGCAGCTTGACGGGTAACACTGAAGCTTTCTTT,CASSLTGNTEAFF
TRBV27,few,TRBJ2-2,.,TGTGCCAGCAGTTCGACTAGTCCGAACACCGGGGAGCTGTTTTTT,CASSSTSPNTGELFF
TRBV15,.,TRBJ2-3,.,TGTGCCACCAGCAGAGGACAGGAGTTCACAGATACGCAGTATTTT,CATSRGQEFTDTQYF
TRBV5-1,few,TRBJ2-1,TRBD2,TGCGCCAGCAGCTTGGAGGCGGGAGGACCCTCCCAGTTCTTC,CASSLEAGGPSQFF
TRBV5-1,.,TRBJ1-4,.,TGCGCCAGCAGCTTGACGCCGGGAGGAGGTGAAAAACTGTTTTTT,CASSLTPGGGEKLFF
TRBV7-9,.,TRBJ2-5,.,TGTGCCAGCAGCCCCAGTATTCTTTCCCGGGAGACCCAGTACTTC,CASSPSILSRETQYF
TRBV9,.,TRBJ1-2,.,TGTGCCAGCAGCGTAGGTTCCGGGCCCCGCGTAGGCTACACCTTC,CASSVGSGPRVGYTF
TRBV2,.,TRBJ1-6,.,TGTGCCAGCAGCGGGGTCGGGGCGGGTAATTCACCCCTCCACTTT,CASSGVGAGNSPLHF
TRBV10-3,.,TRBJ2-5,TRBD1,TGTGCCATCAGCAGGACAGGGGGACAAGAGACCCAGTACTTC,CAISRTGGQETQYF
TRBV28,.,TRBJ2-1,.,TGTGCCAGCAGTTTGAGGTCTATCAATGAGCAGTTCTTC,CASSLRSINEQFF
TRBV6-6,.,TRBJ1-6,.,TGTGCCAGCAGTCCACTTGCAGGGGCGCGTGATTCACCCCTCCACTTT,CASSPLAGARDSPLHF
TRBV5-4,.,TRBJ1-6,.,TGTGCCAGCAGCTTGAGAGGGGATAATTCACCCCTCCACTTT,CASSLRGDNSPLHF
TRBV5-5,.,TRBJ1-2,.,TGTGCCAGCAGCTTACGGGACCACTATGGCTACACCTTC,CASSLRDHYGYTF
TRBV11-2,.,TRBJ2-3,TRBD1,TGTGCCAGCAGCTTAGGGACAGGGGCAGATACGCAGTATTTT,CASSLGTGADTQYF
TRBV28,.,TRBJ1-2,.,TGTGCCAGCAGTTTTGGCGATGGCTACACCTTC,CASSFGDGYTF
TRBV27,.,TRBJ1-6,TRBD1,TGTGCCACCAGACAGGGGTCTACGCTCTCCTATAATTCACCCCTCCACTTT,CATRQGSTLSYNSPLHF
TRBV19,.,TRBJ1-2,TRBD1,TGTGCCAGTAGTATTTCTCCCCTGGACAGGGGGCGACGGTATGGCTACACCTTC,CASSISPLDRGRRYGYTF
TRBV18,.,TRBJ2-7,TRBD1,TGTGCCAGCTCAACCGGGACAGGGGGCTTCTACGAGCAGTACTTC,CASSTGTGGFYEQYF
TRBV10-3,.,TRBJ1-1,.,TGTGCCATCAGCGGCAGCGGGAACACTGAAGCTTTCTTT,CAISGSGNTEAFF
TRBV6-1,.,TRBJ2-7,TRBD2,TGTGCCAGCATTCGGACTAGCGGGAGAGAGCAGTACTTC,CASIRTSGREQYF
TRBV15,.,TRBJ2-3,.,TGTGCCACCAGCAGAGATTGGGCCAGCTACTACACAGATACGCAGTATTTT,CATSRDWASYYTDTQYF
TRBV7-9,.,TRBJ2-7,.,TGTGCCAGCAGCTTAGGGGACGGATTCTCCTACGAGCAGTACTTC,CASSLGDGFSYEQYF
TRBV6-5,few,TRBJ2-4,.,TGTGCCAGCAGTTACGAAGGGAACATTCAGTACTTC,CASSYEGNIQYF
TRBV7-9,.,TRBJ2-5,.,TGTGCCAGCAGCTTGATCTGGGGGCCCGATCAAGAGACCCAGTACTTC,CASSLIWGPDQETQYF
TRBV11-2,.,TRBJ1-1,.,TGTGCCAGCAGCTTAGAGACCGGCGGACGAGCTTTCTTT,CASSLETGGRAFF
TRBV6-1,few,TRBJ2-1,.,TGTGCCAGTCTCGGACCTACCTACAATGAGCAGTTCTTC,CASLGPTYNEQFF
TRBV6-5,.,TRBJ1-1,.,TGTGCCAGCAGTTACGGGGTTCCGCCTGAAGCTTTCTTT,CASSYGVPPEAFF
TRBV6-5,.,TRBJ2-1,.,TGTGCCAGCAGTCGCCCGGGGAATGAGCAGTTCTTC,CASSRPGNEQFF
TRBV10-3,.,TRBJ1-2,TRBD1,TGTGCCATCAGTACCCCGGGACAGGGTGACTATGGCTACACCTTC,CAISTPGQGDYGYTF
TRBV5-4,.,TRBJ2-1,.,TGTGCCAGCAGCTTTGACGGGAGCTCCTACAATGAGCAGTTCTTC,CASSFDGSSYNEQFF
TRBV5-1,.,TRBJ1-2,.,TGCGCCAGCAGCTTGGGGGGCGCAGGCTACACCTTC,CASSLGGAGYTF
TRBV5-1,.,TRBJ1-2,.,TGCGCCAGCAGCACGGACGGGACTAACTATGGCTACACCTTC,CASSTDGTNYGYTF
TRBV5-1,.,TRBJ1-3,.,TGCGCCAGCAGCTTGGCCGATTCAACAGGAGTCTCTGGAAACACCATATATTTT,CASSLADSTGVSGNTIYF
TRBV5-1,.,TRBJ2-5,.,TGCGCCAGCAGCTTAGGCGAGCGGGCGATAAACCAAGAGACCCAGTACTTC,CASSLGERAINQETQYF